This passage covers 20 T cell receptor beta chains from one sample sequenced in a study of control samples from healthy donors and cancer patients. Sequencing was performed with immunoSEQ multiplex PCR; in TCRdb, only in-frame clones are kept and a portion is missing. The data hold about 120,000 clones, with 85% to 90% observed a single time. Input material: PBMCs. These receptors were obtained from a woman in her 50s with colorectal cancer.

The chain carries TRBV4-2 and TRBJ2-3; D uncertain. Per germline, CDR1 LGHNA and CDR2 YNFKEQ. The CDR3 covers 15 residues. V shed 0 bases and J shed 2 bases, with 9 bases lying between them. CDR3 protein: CASSQDIWDTDTQYF. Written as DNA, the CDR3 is TGTGCCAGCAGCCAAGATATTTGGGACACAGATACGCAGTATTTT.

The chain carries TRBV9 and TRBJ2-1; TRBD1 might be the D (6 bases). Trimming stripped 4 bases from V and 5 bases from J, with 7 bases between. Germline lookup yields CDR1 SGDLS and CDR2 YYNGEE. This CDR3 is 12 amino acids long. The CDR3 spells CASSYRDNEQFF. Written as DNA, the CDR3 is TGTGCCAGCAGCTACAGGGACAATGAGCAGTTCTTC.

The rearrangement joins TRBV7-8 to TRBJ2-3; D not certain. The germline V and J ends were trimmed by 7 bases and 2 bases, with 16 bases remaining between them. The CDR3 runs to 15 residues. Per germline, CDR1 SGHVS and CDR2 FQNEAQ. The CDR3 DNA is TGTGCCAGCACCTTGCGGTCCGGATTCACAGATACGCAGTATTTT. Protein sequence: CASTLRSGFTDTQYF.

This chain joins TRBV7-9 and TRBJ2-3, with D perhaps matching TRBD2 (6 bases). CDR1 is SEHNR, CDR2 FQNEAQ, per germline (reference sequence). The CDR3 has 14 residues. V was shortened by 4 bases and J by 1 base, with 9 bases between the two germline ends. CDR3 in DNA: TGTGCCAGCAGCTGGGGACTGGGCACAGATACGCAGTATTTT. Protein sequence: CASSWGLGTDTQYF.

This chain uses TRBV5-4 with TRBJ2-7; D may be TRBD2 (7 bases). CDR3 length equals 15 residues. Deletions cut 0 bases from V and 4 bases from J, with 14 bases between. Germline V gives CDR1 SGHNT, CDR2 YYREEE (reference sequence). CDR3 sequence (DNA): TGTGCCAGCAGCTTGGCGGCGGGGGCCCTATACGAGCAGTACTTC. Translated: CASSLAAGALYEQYF.

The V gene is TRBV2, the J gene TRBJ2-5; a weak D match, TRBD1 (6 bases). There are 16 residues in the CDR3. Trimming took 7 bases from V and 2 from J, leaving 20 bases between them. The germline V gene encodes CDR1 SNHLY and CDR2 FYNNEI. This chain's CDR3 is CASNPGATGVQETQYF. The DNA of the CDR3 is TGTGCCAGCAACCCTGGAGCGACAGGAGTACAAGAGACCCAGTACTTC. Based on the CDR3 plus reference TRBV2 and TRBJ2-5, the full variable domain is EPEVTQTPSHQVTQMGQEVILRCVPISNHLYFYWYRQILGQKVEFLVSFYNNEISEKSEIFDDQFSVERPDGSNFTLKIRSTKLEDSAMYFCASNPGATGVQETQYFGPGTRLLVL.

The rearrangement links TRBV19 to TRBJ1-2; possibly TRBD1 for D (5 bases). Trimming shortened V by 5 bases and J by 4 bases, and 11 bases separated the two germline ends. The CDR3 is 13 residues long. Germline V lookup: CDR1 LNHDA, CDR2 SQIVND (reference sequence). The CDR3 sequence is CASSPGRSYGYTF. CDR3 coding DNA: TGTGCCAGTAGTCCGGGACGGAGCTATGGCTACACCTTC.

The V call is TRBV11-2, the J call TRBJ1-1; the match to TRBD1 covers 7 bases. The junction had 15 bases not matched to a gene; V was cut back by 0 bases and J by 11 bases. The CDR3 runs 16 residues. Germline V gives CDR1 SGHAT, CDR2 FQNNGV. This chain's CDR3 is CASSLEPGGQTAWAFF. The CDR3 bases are TGTGCCAGCAGCTTAGAGCCCGGGGGACAGACGGCATGGGCTTTCTTT.

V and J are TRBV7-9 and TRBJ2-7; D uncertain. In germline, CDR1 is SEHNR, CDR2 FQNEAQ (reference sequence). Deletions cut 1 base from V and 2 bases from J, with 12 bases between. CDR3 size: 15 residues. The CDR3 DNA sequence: TGTGCCAGCAGCTTAGTAGTGGGGAATGCCTACGAGCAGTACTTC. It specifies CASSLVVGNAYEQYF.

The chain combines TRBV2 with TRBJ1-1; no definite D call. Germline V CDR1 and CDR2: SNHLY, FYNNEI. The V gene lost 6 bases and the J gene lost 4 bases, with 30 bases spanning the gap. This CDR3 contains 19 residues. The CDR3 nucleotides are TGTGCCAGCAGCCGCACCCCTCCCCGAGTAGATGGACCGATCACTGAAGCTTTCTTT. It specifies CASSRTPPRVDGPITEAFF.

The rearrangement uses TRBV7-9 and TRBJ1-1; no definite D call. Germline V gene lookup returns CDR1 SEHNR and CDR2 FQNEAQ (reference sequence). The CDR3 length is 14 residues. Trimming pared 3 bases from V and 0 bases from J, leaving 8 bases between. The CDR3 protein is CASSFGLLNTEAFF. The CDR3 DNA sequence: TGTGCCAGCAGCTTTGGACTTCTGAACACTGAAGCTTTCTTT.

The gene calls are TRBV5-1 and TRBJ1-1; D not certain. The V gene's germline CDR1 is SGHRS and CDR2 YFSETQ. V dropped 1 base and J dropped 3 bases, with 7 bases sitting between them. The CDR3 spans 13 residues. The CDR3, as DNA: TGCGCCAGCAGCTTGTCTGGGGACACTGAAGCTTTCTTT. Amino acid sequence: CASSLSGDTEAFF.

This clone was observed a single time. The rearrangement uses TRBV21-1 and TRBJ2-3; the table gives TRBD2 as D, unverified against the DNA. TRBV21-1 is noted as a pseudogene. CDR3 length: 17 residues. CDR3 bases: TGTGCCAGCAGCAAAGGGGATCTCCGGGGGACCACAGATACGCAGTATTTT. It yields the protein CASSKGDLRGTTDTQYF.

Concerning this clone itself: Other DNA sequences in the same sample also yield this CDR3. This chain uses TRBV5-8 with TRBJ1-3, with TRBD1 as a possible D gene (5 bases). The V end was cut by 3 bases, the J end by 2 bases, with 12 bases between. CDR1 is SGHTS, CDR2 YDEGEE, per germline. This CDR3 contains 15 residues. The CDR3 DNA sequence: TGTGCCAGCAGCTCAGACAGAATACCTGGAAACACCATATATTTT. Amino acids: CASSSDRIPGNTIYF.

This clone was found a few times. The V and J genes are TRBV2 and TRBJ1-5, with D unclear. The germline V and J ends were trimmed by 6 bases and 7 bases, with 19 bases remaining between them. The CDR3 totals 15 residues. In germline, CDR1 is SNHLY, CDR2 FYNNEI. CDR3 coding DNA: TGTGCCAGCAGCAAAGGACGGAACCCCCACCAGCCCCAGCATTTT. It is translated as CASSKGRNPHQPQHF.

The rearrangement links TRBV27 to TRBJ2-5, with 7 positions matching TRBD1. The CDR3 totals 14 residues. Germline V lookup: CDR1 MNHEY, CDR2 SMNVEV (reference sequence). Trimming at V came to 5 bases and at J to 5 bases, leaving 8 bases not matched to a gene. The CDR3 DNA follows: TGTGCCAGCAGTCCGACAGGGTGGGAGGAGACCCAGTACTTC. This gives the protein CASSPTGWEETQYF.

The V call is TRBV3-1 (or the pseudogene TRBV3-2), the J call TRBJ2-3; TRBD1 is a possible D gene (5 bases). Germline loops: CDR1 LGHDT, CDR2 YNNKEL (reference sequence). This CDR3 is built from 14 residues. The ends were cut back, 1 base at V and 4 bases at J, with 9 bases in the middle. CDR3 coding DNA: TGTGCCAGCAGCCAAGGAGTAGGGGCAGATACGCAGTATTTT. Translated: CASSQGVGADTQYF.

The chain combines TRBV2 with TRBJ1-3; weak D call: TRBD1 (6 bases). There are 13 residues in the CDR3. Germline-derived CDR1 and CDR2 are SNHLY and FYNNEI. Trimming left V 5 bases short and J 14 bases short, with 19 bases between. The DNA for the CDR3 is TGTGCCAGCAGTTCATTACAGGGTGGGGACCTATATTTT. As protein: CASSSLQGGDLYF.

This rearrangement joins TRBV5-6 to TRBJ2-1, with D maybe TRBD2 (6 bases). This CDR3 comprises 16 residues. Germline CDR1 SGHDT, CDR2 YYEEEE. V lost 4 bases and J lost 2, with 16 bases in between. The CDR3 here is CASSPEGLPTYNEQFF. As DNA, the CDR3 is TGTGCCAGCAGCCCAGAGGGACTCCCCACCTACAATGAGCAGTTCTTC.

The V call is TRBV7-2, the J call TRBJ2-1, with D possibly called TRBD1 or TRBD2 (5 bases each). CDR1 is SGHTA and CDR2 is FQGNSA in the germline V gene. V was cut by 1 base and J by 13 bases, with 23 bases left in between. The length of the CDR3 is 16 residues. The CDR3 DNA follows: TGTGCCAGCAGCTTAGAGGCCTCTATCCCGGGACCCTACCAGTTCTTC. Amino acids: CASSLEASIPGPYQFF. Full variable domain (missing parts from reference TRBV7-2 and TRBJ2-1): GAGVSQSPSNKVTEKGKDVELRCDPISGHTALYWYRQSLGQGLEFLIYFQGNSAPDKSGLPSDRFSAERTGGSVSTLTIQRTQQEDSAVYLCASSLEASIPGPYQFFGPGTRLTVL.